The 3 T cell receptor beta chains given below trace back to one sample, sequenced in a study of CD8 T cells in Susac syndrome. A quantity of about 0.5 to 1 ug RNA underwent reverse transcription using random hexamers. TCRdb reprocessed the immunoSEQ multiplex PCR reads via MiXCR and lists one record per CDR3 protein. The data contain some 300,000 distinct CDR3 sequences, 75% to 85% of them seen just once; the ten biggest clones take up roughly 0.21%. Material for sequencing was CD8+ T cells from PBMCs. These receptors originate from a human donor with multiple sclerosis.

The chain couples TRBV6-5 to TRBJ2-1; the D is unclear. CDR3 length: 14 amino acids. Germline CDR1 reads MNHEY; CDR2 reads SVGAGI. Trimming cost V 9 bases and J 5 bases, with 17 bases left between them. In DNA, the CDR3 is TGTGCCAGTGGAGCGTTGGAGTCCGACAATGAGCAGTTCTTC. Translated, it gives CASGALESDNEQFF.

This chain connects TRBV5-4 to TRBJ2-2; D not certain. The CDR3 is 15 residues long. The ends were cut back, 3 bases at V and 2 bases at J, with 11 bases in the middle. The germline CDR1 and CDR2 sequences are SGHNT and YYREEE (reference sequence). The CDR3 loop is CASSSGWGNTGELFF. The CDR3 nucleotides read TGTGCCAGCAGCTCCGGGTGGGGAAACACCGGGGAGCTGTTTTTT.

This clonotype was recorded once. This rearrangement joins TRBV27 to TRBJ2-4; either TRBD1 or TRBD2 may fit D (5 bases each). The CDR3 is made up of 15 amino acids. The germline V and J ends were trimmed by 1 base and 1 base, with 8 bases remaining between them. Germline V CDR1 and CDR2: MNHEY, SMNVEV (reference sequence). CDR3 DNA sequence: TGTGCCAGCAGTTTATTTCGGGGCGCCAAAAACATTCAGTACTTC. Translation gives CASSLFRGAKNIQYF.